The rows below give T cell receptor beta chains drawn from one sample of a study of shared clonotypes between healthy human individuals. Only in-frame clones appear in the TCRdb table, and some are missing; sequencing was by immunoSEQ multiplex PCR. The table has over a million clones, about 84% seen once. The sample taken for sequencing was memory CD4+ T cells from PBMCs. The receptors derive from a young man in good health. Some clones in this sample may be carry-over from other donors' samples. The CDR3 runs from the conserved cysteine through the conserved F or W. Each record gives: clone size, D gene, J gene, V gene, CDR3 DNA, CDR3 protein. A D gene is named only where the DNA matches it firmly. Clone size is stated in some rows and not others, as once, few, many or a class when expanded.

size: .; D: .; J: TRBJ1-3; V: TRBV6-1; DNA: TGTGCCAGCAGTGAAGTGCTCTCTGGAAACACCATATATTTT; CDR3: CASSEVLSGNTIYF
size: few; D: .; J: TRBJ1-1; V: TRBV28; DNA: TGTGCCAGCAGTTCTCCACGCAAAGCTTTCTTT; CDR3: CASSSPRKAFF
size: .; D: .; J: TRBJ2-7; V: TRBV11-2; DNA: TGTGCCAGCAGCTTAGAGGCGGGTATCTCCTACGAGCAGTACTTC; CDR3: CASSLEAGISYEQYF
size: .; D: .; J: TRBJ2-7; V: TRBV5-1; DNA: TGCGCCAGCAGCTTAGTGTCGTTCAGCTCCTACGAGCAGTACTTC; CDR3: CASSLVSFSSYEQYF
size: .; D: .; J: TRBJ2-7; V: TRBV28; DNA: TGTGCCAGCAGTTTACAAGGGACCGGCTACGAGCAGTACTTC; CDR3: CASSLQGTGYEQYF
size: .; D: .; J: TRBJ1-5; V: TRBV19; DNA: TGTGCCAGTAGTATCTCGGCAGGATATAGCAATCAGCCCCAGCATTTT; CDR3: CASSISAGYSNQPQHF
size: .; D: .; J: TRBJ2-1; V: TRBV20-1; DNA: TGCAGTGCTAGTCGTGGTTTGTATCAGTTCTTC; CDR3: CSASRGLYQFF
size: .; D: .; J: TRBJ2-5; V: TRBV5-4; DNA: TGTGCCAGCAGCTTGGCTACTAGAGGTCAAGAGACCCAGTACTTC; CDR3: CASSLATRGQETQYF
size: .; D: .; J: TRBJ1-2; V: TRBV5-1; DNA: TGCGCCAGCAGCTTGGATGGGGCCCCCGGCTACACCTTC; CDR3: CASSLDGAPGYTF
size: .; D: TRBD1; J: TRBJ2-7; V: TRBV5-4; DNA: TGTGCCAGCAGCTCTCACGGACAGGGGGGCCGGGGGGAGCAGTACTTC; CDR3: CASSSHGQGGRGEQYF
size: once; D: .; J: TRBJ2-1; V: TRBV5-1; DNA: TGCGCCAGCAGCTTCGGGCTGAACAATGAGCAGTTCTTC; CDR3: CASSFGLNNEQFF
size: .; D: .; J: TRBJ2-6; V: TRBV14; DNA: TGTGCCAGCAGTCCAAGAGGGGGTTTGGGCTCTGGGGCCAACGTCCTGACTTTC; CDR3: CASSPRGGLGSGANVLTF
size: .; D: TRBD2; J: TRBJ2-7; V: TRBV4-1; DNA: TGCGCCAGCAGCCAATTGAAACCTAGCGGGGCCTACGAGCAGTACTTC; CDR3: CASSQLKPSGAYEQYF
size: .; D: TRBD2; J: TRBJ2-1; V: TRBV5-1; DNA: TGCGCCAGCAGCTACGGACTAGCGGGAGCGTATGAGCAGTTCTTC; CDR3: CASSYGLAGAYEQFF
size: .; D: .; J: TRBJ1-1; V: TRBV6-4; DNA: TGTGCCAGCAGGCCCCAGGGGTCCACTGAAGCTTTCTTT; CDR3: CASRPQGSTEAFF
size: .; D: TRBD2; J: TRBJ2-7; V: TRBV5-1; DNA: TGCGCCAGCAGCTTGGGATTAGCGGGGGGCCACGAGCAGTACTTC; CDR3: CASSLGLAGGHEQYF
size: .; D: TRBD2; J: TRBJ2-7; V: TRBV7-9; DNA: TGTGCCAGCGGTACTAGCGCCGCCTACGAGCAGTACTTC; CDR3: CASGTSAAYEQYF
size: .; D: TRBD2; J: TRBJ2-6; V: TRBV18; DNA: TGTGCCAGCTCACCAGAGAGGACTAGCGGGGCCAGCTCTGGGGCCAACGTCCTGACTTTC; CDR3: CASSPERTSGASSGANVLTF
size: .; D: .; J: TRBJ2-7; V: TRBV27; DNA: TGTGCCAGCAGTGACATTCGTAACGAGCAGTACTTC; CDR3: CASSDIRNEQYF
size: .; D: .; J: TRBJ2-1; V: TRBV6-1; DNA: TGTGCCAGCAGTGAAGGGACTCAATCCTACAATGAGCAGTTCTTC; CDR3: CASSEGTQSYNEQFF
size: .; D: TRBD1; J: TRBJ2-5; V: TRBV5-1; DNA: TGCGCCAGCAGCTTGGGGACAGGGCGAGAGACCCAGTACTTC; CDR3: CASSLGTGRETQYF
size: .; D: .; J: TRBJ1-2; V: TRBV5-1; DNA: TGCGCCAGCAGGCCCGCCCCACAGGCTAGCTATGGCTACACCTTC; CDR3: CASRPAPQASYGYTF
size: .; D: .; J: TRBJ2-1; V: TRBV5-8; DNA: TGTGCCAGCAGCCCTAATTTGGGGAGGCCAACCTACAATGAGCAGTTCTTC; CDR3: CASSPNLGRPTYNEQFF
size: .; D: TRBD1; J: TRBJ2-5; V: TRBV25-1; DNA: TGTGCCAGCCGGGACTCGGGACAGGGGCAAGAGACCCAGTACTTC; CDR3: CASRDSGQGQETQYF
size: .; D: .; J: TRBJ2-2; V: TRBV6-1; DNA: TGTGCCAGCAGTGAATTTGGCAGGTTTTACACCGGGGAGCTGTTTTTT; CDR3: CASSEFGRFYTGELFF
size: .; D: TRBD1; J: TRBJ1-2; V: TRBV6-1; DNA: TGTGCCAGCAGGGACAGGGGTTTGTTCGGCTACACCTTC; CDR3: CASRDRGLFGYTF
size: .; D: TRBD2; J: TRBJ2-1; V: TRBV14; DNA: TGTGCCAGCAGCCATAGCGGGAGGTCTCTGGGTGAGCAGTTCTTC; CDR3: CASSHSGRSLGEQFF
size: .; D: .; J: TRBJ2-3; V: TRBV7-9; DNA: TGTGCCAGCAGCTCCCTTACAGGGAGGGGAGGGACAGATACGCAGTATTTT; CDR3: CASSSLTGRGGTDTQYF
size: .; D: TRBD1; J: TRBJ2-2; V: TRBV5-1; DNA: TGCGCCAGCAGCCCCGGACAGGGGTCCACCGGGGAGCTGTTTTTT; CDR3: CASSPGQGSTGELFF
size: .; D: .; J: TRBJ1-2; V: TRBV19; DNA: TGTGCCAGTAGTATGGCCGACGGATATGGCTACACCTTC; CDR3: CASSMADGYGYTF
size: .; D: .; J: TRBJ2-1; V: TRBV20-1; DNA: TGCAGTGCGAGTGGGGCTGCGGACCAGTTCTTC; CDR3: CSASGAADQFF